This T cell receptor beta chain was captured by sequencing in a study of OX40 agonist ivuxolimab in advanced cancers. There are 16 residues in the CDR3. V dropped 7 bases and J dropped 0; count of bases not matched to a gene: 6. Germline lookup yields CDR1 MDHEN and CDR2 SYDVKM. Profiling relied on immunoSEQ multiplex PCR, and the TCRdb table lists in-frame clones only, not all of them. The repertoire holds some 60,000 clones, with under 85% as singletons. V usage is TRBV28 and J usage is TRBJ2-6, with 7 positions matching TRBD1. This sequence originates from an adult with an advanced solid tumor such as melanoma, head and neck, liver or kidney cancer. The input for sequencing was CD4+ or CD8+ T cells sorted from blood, taken in a trial of the OX40 agonist ivuxolimab. CDR3 coding DNA: TGTGCCAGCAAAGCAGGGGGTTTCTCTGGGGCCAACGTCCTGACTTTC. Protein: CASKAGGFSGANVLTF.